The 5 T cell receptor beta chains below all came from one sample that was sequenced in a study of beta chain features in type 1 diabetes. Expressed TCRB transcripts were sequenced, since all the RNA that had been isolated was reverse transcribed. Profiling relied on immunoSEQ multiplex PCR, and the TCRdb table lists in-frame clones only, not all of them. The data contain 240,000 or so clones, about a fifth of them seen just once; the ten biggest clones take up 0.028%. Overall study results and limits: There was a moderate but significant shortening of TCRB CDR3s in all four CD4+ subsets of Type 1 diabetes patients.

These receptors are not linked to any known antigen. The sequenced sample was naive CD4+ T cells from blood. Receptors were obtained from a woman aged 40 to 50 with type 1 diabetes.

This clone was detected a few times. The CDR3 loop reads CASSLALQGSAFF. CDR3 nucleotides: TGCGCCAGCAGCTTGGCGTTACAGGGGTCGGCTTTCTTT. This chain connects TRBV5-1 to TRBJ1-1, with TRBD1 matching 7 bases. The germline gives CDR1 SGHRS, CDR2 YFSETQ. The CDR3 has 13 amino acids. Germline trimming cut 0 bases from V and 11 bases from J; bases unmatched to any gene: 7.

This clone was counted between two and nine times. The V call is TRBV14, the J call TRBJ1-1, with D uncertain. V was shortened by 4 bases and J by 0 bases, with 15 bases between the two germline ends. In germline, CDR1 is SGHDN, CDR2 FVKESK. The CDR3 loop spans 16 amino acids. CDR3 in DNA: TGTGCCAGCAGCCTATTGGCGGGGAGGCTGAACACTGAAGCTTTCTTT. As protein: CASSLLAGRLNTEAFF. The entire variable domain, with the rest obtained from reference TRBV14 and TRBJ1-1, is as follows: EAGVTQFPSHSVIEKGQTVTLRCDPISGHDNLYWYRRVMGKEIKFLLHFVKESKQDESGMPNNRFLAERTGGTYSTLKVQPAELEDSGVYFCASSLLAGRLNTEAFFGQGTRLTVV.

The chain has TRBV6-5 and TRBJ2-4, with a tentative D call TRBD2 (5 bases). Looked up from germline, CDR1 is MNHEY and CDR2 is SVGAGI. This CDR3 region has 14 residues. Trimming removed 4 bases at V and 4 bases at J, with 11 bases between. The CDR3, as DNA: TGTGCCAGCAGTTCCCCGGACTGGAAAAACATTCAGTACTTC. It specifies CASSSPDWKNIQYF.

This chain joins TRBV27 and TRBJ1-1; D unresolved. The CDR3 runs to 15 residues. Looked up from germline, CDR1 is MNHEY and CDR2 is SMNVEV (reference sequence). The ends were cut back, 3 bases at V and 0 bases at J, with 11 bases in the middle. CDR3 protein: CASSFQNLMNTEAFF. CDR3 in DNA: TGTGCCAGCAGTTTCCAGAATCTCATGAACACTGAAGCTTTCTTT.

The rearrangement joins TRBV7-3 to TRBJ2-5; no firm D call. Germline CDR1 is SGHTA and CDR2 is FQGTGA. With 5 bases removed from V and 2 bases from J, the gap between germline ends came to 9 bases. The CDR3 extends over 13 amino acids. The CDR3 nucleotides read TGTGCCAGCAGCATATCCTCGCAAGAGACCCAGTACTTC. Translation: CASSISSQETQYF.